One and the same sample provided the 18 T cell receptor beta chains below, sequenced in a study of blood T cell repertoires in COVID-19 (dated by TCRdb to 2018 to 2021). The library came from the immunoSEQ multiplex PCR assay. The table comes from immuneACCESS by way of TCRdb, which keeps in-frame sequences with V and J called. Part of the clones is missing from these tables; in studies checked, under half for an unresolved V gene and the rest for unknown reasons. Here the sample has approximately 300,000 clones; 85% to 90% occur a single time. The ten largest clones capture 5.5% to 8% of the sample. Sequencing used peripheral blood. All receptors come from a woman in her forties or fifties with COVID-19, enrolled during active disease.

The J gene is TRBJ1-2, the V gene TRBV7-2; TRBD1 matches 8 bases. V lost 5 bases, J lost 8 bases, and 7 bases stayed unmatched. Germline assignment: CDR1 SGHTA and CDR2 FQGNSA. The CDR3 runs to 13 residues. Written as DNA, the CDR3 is TGTGCCAGCAGCCGAGGACAGGGTGGAGGCTACACCTTC. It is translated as CASSRGQGGGYTF.

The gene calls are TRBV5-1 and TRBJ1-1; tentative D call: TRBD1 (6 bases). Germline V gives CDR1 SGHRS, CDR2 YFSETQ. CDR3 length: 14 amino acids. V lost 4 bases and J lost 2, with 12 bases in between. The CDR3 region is CASSARQVNTEAFF. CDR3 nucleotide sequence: TGCGCCAGCAGCGCGCGACAGGTAAACACTGAAGCTTTCTTT. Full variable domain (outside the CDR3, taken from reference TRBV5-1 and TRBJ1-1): KAGVTQTPRYLIKTRGQQVTLSCSPISGHRSVSWYQQTPGQGLQFLFEYFSETQRNKGNFPGRFSGRQFSNSRSEMNVSTLELGDSALYLCASSARQVNTEAFFGQGTRLTVV.

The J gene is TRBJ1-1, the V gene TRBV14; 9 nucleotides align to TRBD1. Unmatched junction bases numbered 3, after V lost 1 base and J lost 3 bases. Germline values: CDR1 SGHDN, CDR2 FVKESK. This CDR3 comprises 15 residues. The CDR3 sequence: CASSQADRGDTEAFF. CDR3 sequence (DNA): TGTGCCAGCAGCCAAGCAGACAGGGGGGACACTGAAGCTTTCTTT.

DNA of the CDR3: TGTGCCTGGAGTGTAGCGGGAGGGCCAGTGCAGTACTTC. Protein product: CAWSVAGGPVQYF. V gene TRBV30 combines with J gene TRBJ2-7; 10 nucleotides match TRBD2. Germline-derived CDR1 and CDR2 are GTSNPN and SVGIG (reference sequence). V gave up 0 bases and J gave up 9 bases; unmatched junction bases: 5. The CDR3 length is 13 residues.

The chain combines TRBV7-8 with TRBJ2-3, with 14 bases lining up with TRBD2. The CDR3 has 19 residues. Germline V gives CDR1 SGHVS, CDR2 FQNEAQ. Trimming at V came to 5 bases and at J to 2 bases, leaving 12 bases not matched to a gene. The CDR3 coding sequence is TGTGCCAGCAGCCCAGGGACTAGCGGGAGCTTCGGGCTCACAGATACGCAGTATTTT. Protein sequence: CASSPGTSGSFGLTDTQYF.

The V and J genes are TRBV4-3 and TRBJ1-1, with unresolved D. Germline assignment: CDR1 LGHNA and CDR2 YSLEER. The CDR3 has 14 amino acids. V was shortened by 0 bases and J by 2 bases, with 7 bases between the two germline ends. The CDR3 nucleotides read TGCGCCAGCAGCCAAGAGGGAGCAAACACTGAAGCTTTCTTT. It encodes CASSQEGANTEAFF.

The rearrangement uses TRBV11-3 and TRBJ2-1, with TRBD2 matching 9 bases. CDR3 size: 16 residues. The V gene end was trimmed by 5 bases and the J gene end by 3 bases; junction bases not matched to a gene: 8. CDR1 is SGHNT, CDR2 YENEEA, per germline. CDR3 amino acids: CASSGGPAGGYNEQFF. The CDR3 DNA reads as TGTGCCAGCAGCGGGGGGCCAGCGGGAGGCTACAATGAGCAGTTCTTC. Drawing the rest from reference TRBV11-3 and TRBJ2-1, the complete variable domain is EAGVVQSPRYKIIEKKQPVAFWCNPISGHNTLYWYLQNLGQGPELLIRYENEEAVDDSQLPKDRFSAERLKGVDSTLKIQPAELGDSAVYLCASSGGPAGGYNEQFFGPGTRLTVL.

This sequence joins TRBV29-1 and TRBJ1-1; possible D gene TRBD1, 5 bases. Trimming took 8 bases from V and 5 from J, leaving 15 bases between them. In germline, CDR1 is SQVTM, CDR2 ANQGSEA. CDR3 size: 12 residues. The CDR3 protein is CSTAREITEAFF. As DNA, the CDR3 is TGCAGCACCGCCAGGGAAATTACTGAAGCTTTCTTT.

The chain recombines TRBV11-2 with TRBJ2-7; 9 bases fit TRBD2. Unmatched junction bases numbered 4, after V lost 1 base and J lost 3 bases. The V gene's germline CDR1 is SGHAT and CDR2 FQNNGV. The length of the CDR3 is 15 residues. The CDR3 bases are TGTGCCAGCAGCTTAGGCGGGAGGGCTTACTACGAGCAGTACTTC. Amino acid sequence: CASSLGGRAYYEQYF.

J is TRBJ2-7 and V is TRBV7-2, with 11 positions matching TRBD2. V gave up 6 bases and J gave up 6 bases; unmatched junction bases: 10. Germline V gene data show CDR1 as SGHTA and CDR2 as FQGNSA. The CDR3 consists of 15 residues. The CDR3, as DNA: TGTGCCAGCAGACATAGCGGGAGGGCCTACACCGAGCAGTACTTC. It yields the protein CASRHSGRAYTEQYF.

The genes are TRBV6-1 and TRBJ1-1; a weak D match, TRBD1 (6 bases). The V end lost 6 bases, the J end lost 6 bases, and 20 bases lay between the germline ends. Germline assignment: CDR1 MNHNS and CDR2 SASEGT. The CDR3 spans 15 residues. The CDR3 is CASSSNAGKGAEAFF. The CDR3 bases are TGTGCCAGCAGCTCTAATGCAGGAAAGGGGGCTGAAGCTTTCTTT.

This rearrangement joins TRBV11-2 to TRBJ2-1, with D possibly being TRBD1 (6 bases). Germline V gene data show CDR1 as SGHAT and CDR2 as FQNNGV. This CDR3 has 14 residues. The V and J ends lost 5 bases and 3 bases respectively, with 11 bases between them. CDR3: CASSEEGVYNEQFF. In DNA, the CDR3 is TGTGCCAGCAGCGAAGAGGGGGTCTACAATGAGCAGTTCTTC. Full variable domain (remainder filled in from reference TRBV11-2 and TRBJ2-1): EAGVAQSPRYKIIEKRQSVAFWCNPISGHATLYWYQQILGQGPKLLIQFQNNGVVDDSQLPKDRFSAERLKGVDSTLKIQPAKLEDSAVYLCASSEEGVYNEQFFGPGTRLTVL.

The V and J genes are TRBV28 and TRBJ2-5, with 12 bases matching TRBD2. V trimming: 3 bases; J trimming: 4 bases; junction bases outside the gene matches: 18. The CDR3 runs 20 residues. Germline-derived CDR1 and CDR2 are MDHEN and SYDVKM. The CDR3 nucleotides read TGTGCCAGCAGTTTTCGCCCAGAGACTAGCGGGAGAGGTAGTGCAGAGACCCAGTACTTC. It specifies CASSFRPETSGRGSAETQYF.

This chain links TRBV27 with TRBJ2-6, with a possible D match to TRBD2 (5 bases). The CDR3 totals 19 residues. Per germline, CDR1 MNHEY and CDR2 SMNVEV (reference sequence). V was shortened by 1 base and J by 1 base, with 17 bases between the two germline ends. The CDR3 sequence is CASSLYTFYPGSGANVLTF. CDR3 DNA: TGTGCCAGCAGTTTATACACATTTTATCCGGGATCTGGGGCCAACGTCCTGACTTTC.

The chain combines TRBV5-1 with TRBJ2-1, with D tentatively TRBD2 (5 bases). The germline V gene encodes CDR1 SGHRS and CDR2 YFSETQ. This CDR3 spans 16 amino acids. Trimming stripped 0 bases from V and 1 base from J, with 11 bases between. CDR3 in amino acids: CASSLALSGSYNEQFF. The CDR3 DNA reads TGCGCCAGCAGCTTGGCCTTGAGCGGATCCTACAATGAGCAGTTCTTC.

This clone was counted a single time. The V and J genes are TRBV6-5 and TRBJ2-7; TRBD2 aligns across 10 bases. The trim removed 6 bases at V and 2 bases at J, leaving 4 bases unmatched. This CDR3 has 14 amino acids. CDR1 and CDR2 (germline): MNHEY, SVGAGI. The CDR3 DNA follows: TGTGCCAGCAGACCAGCGGGAGGGGCCTACGAGCAGTACTTC. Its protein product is CASRPAGGAYEQYF.

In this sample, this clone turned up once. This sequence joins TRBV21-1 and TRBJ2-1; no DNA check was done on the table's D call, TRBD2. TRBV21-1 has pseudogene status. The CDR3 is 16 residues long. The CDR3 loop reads CASLSGHFKIYNEQFF. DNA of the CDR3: TGTGCCAGCCTTAGCGGCCACTTTAAAATTTACAATGAGCAGTTCTTC.

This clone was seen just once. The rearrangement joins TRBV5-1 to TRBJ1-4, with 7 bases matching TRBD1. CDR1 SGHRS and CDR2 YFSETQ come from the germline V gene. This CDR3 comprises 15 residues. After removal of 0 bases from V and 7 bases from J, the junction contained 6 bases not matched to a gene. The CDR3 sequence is CASSLDEGAPEKLFF. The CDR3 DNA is TGCGCCAGCAGCTTGGATGAGGGGGCGCCTGAAAAACTGTTTTTT.